This is a list of T cell receptor beta chains from one sample in a study of technical replicates of blood from several donors. Generated by immunoSEQ multiplex PCR, the TCRdb table keeps only in-frame clones and is missing some. The sample has about 70,000 clones, around nine tenths seen once. Sequencing was done on a sample of T cells isolated from PBMCs. The source of these receptors is a human donor in good health. The CDR3 runs from the conserved cysteine through the conserved F or W. Fields, in order: clone size, J gene, D gene, CDR3 length, V gene, CDR3 DNA, CDR3 protein. D genes are given only for firm matches. Clone size appears in some rows only: once, few, many, or a class for an expanded clone.

size: NA
J: TRBJ2-1
D: TRBD2
length: 15
V: TRBV4-2
DNA: TGTGCCAGCAGCAAACTAGCGAGCTCCTACAATGAGCAGTTCTTC
CDR3: CASSKLASSYNEQFF

size: NA
J: TRBJ2-3
D: NA
length: 14
V: TRBV9
DNA: TGTGCCAGCAGCGTAGACTCTAGCACAGATACGCAGTATTTT
CDR3: CASSVDSSTDTQYF

size: NA
J: TRBJ2-7
D: NA
length: 13
V: TRBV18
DNA: TGTGCCAGCTCACCACAGGGGTCCTACGAGCAGTACTTC
CDR3: CASSPQGSYEQYF

size: NA
J: TRBJ1-2
D: TRBD1
length: 13
V: TRBV4-1
DNA: TGCGCCAGCAGCCCGGACAGGTTCTATGGCTACACCTTC
CDR3: CASSPDRFYGYTF

size: once
J: TRBJ2-4
D: TRBD2
length: 13
V: TRBV29-1
DNA: TGCAGCGTTGCCCCAACGATGGCGGGAGTACAGCACTTC
CDR3: CSVAPTMAGVQHF

size: NA
J: TRBJ2-7
D: TRBD1
length: 14
V: TRBV15
DNA: TGTGCCACCAGCACTGGACAGGGAACCTACGAGCAGTACTTC
CDR3: CATSTGQGTYEQYF

size: NA
J: TRBJ1-4
D: TRBD1
length: 14
V: TRBV7-9
DNA: TGTGCCAGCAGCGGCCGGGACAGGGCAGCAAAACTGTTTTTT
CDR3: CASSGRDRAAKLFF

size: NA
J: TRBJ1-4
D: NA
length: 16
V: TRBV18
DNA: TGTGCCAGCTCAAGAAGGCAGACTGCAACTAATGAAAAACTGTTTTTT
CDR3: CASSRRQTATNEKLFF

size: NA
J: TRBJ1-2
D: NA
length: 17
V: TRBV4-2
DNA: TGTGCCAGCAGCCAGGAACAGGGAGGGGGGCTTAACTATGGCTACACCTTC
CDR3: CASSQEQGGGLNYGYTF

size: NA
J: TRBJ1-2
D: NA
length: 13
V: TRBV11-2
DNA: TGTGCCAGCAGCTTACCTACTAACTATGGCTACACCTTC
CDR3: CASSLPTNYGYTF

size: NA
J: TRBJ2-3
D: TRBD1
length: 16
V: TRBV28
DNA: TGTGCCAGCTCTCACCCGGGACAGGGTGGATCAGATACGCAGTATTTT
CDR3: CASSHPGQGGSDTQYF

size: NA
J: TRBJ1-2
D: NA
length: 12
V: TRBV4-3
DNA: TGCGCCAGCAGTTCAGGGATCAGCGACTACACCTTC
CDR3: CASSSGISDYTF

size: NA
J: TRBJ2-7
D: TRBD1
length: 15
V: TRBV2
DNA: TGTGCCAGCAGTGTATCCCCGGGACAGGTCTACGAGCAGTACTTC
CDR3: CASSVSPGQVYEQYF

size: NA
J: TRBJ2-7
D: TRBD2
length: 14
V: TRBV2
DNA: TGTGCCAGCAGAGACGGGACTAGCTTCGCCGAGCAGTACTTC
CDR3: CASRDGTSFAEQYF

size: NA
J: TRBJ2-3
D: TRBD2
length: 17
V: TRBV9
DNA: TGTGCCAGCAGCGTAGATCTGCGGGAGAGTTTGACAGATACGCAGTATTTT
CDR3: CASSVDLRESLTDTQYF

size: NA
J: TRBJ2-7
D: NA
length: 14
V: TRBV11-2
DNA: TGTGCCAGCAGCTCGGGCGGAGAGGGCTACGAGCAGTACTTC
CDR3: CASSSGGEGYEQYF

size: NA
J: TRBJ2-3
D: TRBD2
length: 16
V: TRBV13
DNA: TGTGCCAGCAGCTCCCGGACTAGCGGAAGCACAGATACGCAGTATTTT
CDR3: CASSSRTSGSTDTQYF

size: NA
J: TRBJ2-7
D: TRBD1
length: 15
V: TRBV5-1
DNA: TGCGCCAGCAGCTCTGAACGACAGGGGGCCGTCGAGCAGTACTTC
CDR3: CASSSERQGAVEQYF

size: NA
J: TRBJ1-1
D: NA
length: 14
V: TRBV6-5
DNA: TGTGCCAGCAGCCGGGACACCTTGAACACTGAAGCTTTCTTT
CDR3: CASSRDTLNTEAFF

size: NA
J: TRBJ1-2
D: NA
length: 14
V: TRBV5-1
DNA: TGCGCCAGCAGCTTGGACAGGGAAATTGCTGGCTACACCTTC
CDR3: CASSLDREIAGYTF

size: NA
J: TRBJ1-1
D: NA
length: 11
V: TRBV19
DNA: TGTGCCAGTAGTATATCGGGGGAGGCTTTCTTT
CDR3: CASSISGEAFF

size: few
J: TRBJ1-2
D: TRBD1
length: 13
V: TRBV28
DNA: TGTGCCAGCAGGGACAGGGACCTATCTGGCTACACCTTC
CDR3: CASRDRDLSGYTF